What follows are 17 T cell receptor beta chains derived from one specimen sequenced in a study of blood T cell repertoires in COVID-19. Repertoires were generated with immunoSEQ multiplex PCR, while TCRdb's copy carries only in-frame clones and drops some. The table shows approximately 30,000 clones, with 80% to 90% occurring only once. Sequencing used peripheral blood. Receptor source: an elderly woman with active or convalescent COVID-19.

A single count supports this clone. V usage is TRBV7-3 and J usage is TRBJ1-1; D is unresolved. Per germline, CDR1 SGHTA and CDR2 FQGTGA. V shed 3 bases and J shed 0 bases, with 5 bases lying between them. The CDR3 consists of 13 residues. CDR3 in DNA: TGTGCCAGCAGCTTTGGCCTGAACACTGAAGCTTTCTTT. Encoded protein: CASSFGLNTEAFF.

The genes are TRBV5-1 and TRBJ2-7; tentative D call: TRBD1 (7 bases). Germline CDR1 SGHRS, CDR2 YFSETQ. CDR3 length equals 13 residues. V lost 4 bases, J lost 3 bases, and 11 bases lay in between. This CDR3 reads CASSGRDSYEQYF. CDR3 sequence (DNA): TGCGCCAGCAGCGGGCGGGACAGCTACGAGCAGTACTTC.

This clone turned up a few times. The V and J genes are TRBV5-5 and TRBJ2-3; weak D call: TRBD2 (5 bases). The V gene lost 0 bases and the J gene lost 0 bases, with 5 bases spanning the gap. CDR3 size: 14 residues. Per the germline V gene, CDR1 is SGHKS and CDR2 is YYEKEE (reference sequence). The CDR3 DNA reads TGTGCCAGCAGCTTGGAGCGGAGCACAGATACGCAGTATTTT. Translating gives CASSLERSTDTQYF.

The V and J genes are TRBV4-2 and TRBJ1-3; D gene ambiguous. Trimming stripped 0 bases from V and 2 bases from J, with 5 bases between. This CDR3 has 14 residues. CDR1 LGHNA and CDR2 YNFKEQ come from the germline V gene. The CDR3 DNA follows: TGTGCCAGCAGCCAAGAGTCGGCTGGAAACACCATATATTTT. It translates to CASSQESAGNTIYF.

The chain's CDR3 is CASSLEQGENYGYTF. The DNA of the CDR3 is TGTGCCAGCAGCTTAGAACAGGGGGAAAACTATGGCTACACCTTC. The rearrangement joins TRBV7-6 to TRBJ1-2, with 8 bases that match TRBD1. Germline CDR1 is SGHVS and CDR2 is FNYEAQ. V lost 1 base and J lost 2; bases outside the gene matches: 3. This CDR3 has 15 residues.

The J gene is TRBJ2-3, the V gene TRBV6-5; D gene ambiguous. V lost 6 bases to trimming and J lost 2 bases, with 12 bases between them. Germline-derived CDR1 and CDR2 are MNHEY and SVGAGI. The CDR3 sequence is 14 residues long. Written as DNA, the CDR3 is TGTGCCAGCAGGAACAGCTTTTCCACAGATACGCAGTATTTT. This codes for CASRNSFSTDTQYF.

The chain combines TRBV5-5 with TRBJ2-5; 10 bases map to TRBD2. Germline assignment: CDR1 SGHKS and CDR2 YYEKEE (reference sequence). The CDR3 is made up of 15 amino acids. V lost 5 bases to trimming and J lost 3 bases; unmatched junction nucleotides: 7. In nucleotides, the CDR3 is TGTGCCAGCAGACCGCTAGCGGGGGACAAAGAGACCCAGTACTTC. The encoded protein is CASRPLAGDKETQYF.

The rearrangement uses TRBV5-5 and TRBJ1-6; TRBD1 matches 12 bases. V gave up 4 bases and J gave up 9 bases; unmatched junction bases: 8. The CDR3 spans 16 residues. Per germline, CDR1 SGHKS and CDR2 YYEKEE (reference sequence). CDR3 sequence (DNA): TGTGCCAGCAGCGGAACCGGGACAGGGGGCTTTTCACCCCTCCACTTT. It yields the protein CASSGTGTGGFSPLHF.

The rearrangement uses TRBV5-6 and TRBJ1-6; D may be TRBD1 (6 bases). CDR1 and CDR2 (germline): SGHDT, YYEEEE. CDR3 length equals 15 residues. Trimming pared 4 bases from V and 7 bases from J, leaving 15 bases between. The CDR3 bases are TGTGCCAGCAGCGGAAACAGGGTTCGCAATTCACCCCTCCACTTT. The encoded protein is CASSGNRVRNSPLHF.

The genes are TRBV7-2 and TRBJ2-2; possible D gene TRBD2, 6 bases. CDR1 and CDR2 (germline): SGHTA, FQGNSA. The germline V and J ends were trimmed by 1 base and 4 bases, with 19 bases remaining between them. The CDR3 runs to 18 residues. CDR3 sequence reads: CASSLERFGGPSTGELFF. The CDR3, as DNA: TGTGCCAGCAGCTTAGAGCGATTCGGGGGTCCTTCCACCGGGGAGCTGTTTTTT.

This clone has just one count. The chain employs TRBV28 and TRBJ1-6, with D unclear. Germline loops: CDR1 MDHEN, CDR2 SYDVKM. Trimming shortened V by 2 bases and J by 6 bases, and 5 bases separated the two germline ends. This CDR3 has 13 amino acids. CDR3 nucleotides: TGTGCCAGCAGTTTACTGGCTAATTCACCCCTCCACTTT. This encodes CASSLLANSPLHF. The whole variable domain, filled in from reference TRBV28 and TRBJ1-6, reads DVKVTQSSRYLVKRTGEKVFLECVQDMDHENMFWYRQDPGLGLRLIYFSYDVKMKEKGDIPEGYSVSREKKERFSLILESASTNQTSMYLCASSLLANSPLHFGNGTRLTVT.

The V gene is TRBV21-1, the J gene TRBJ1-2; TRBD1 is taken as the D call from the table, unchecked against the DNA. TRBV21-1 is a documented pseudogene. CDR3 length: 15 amino acids. This CDR3 is CASSKPPEPGYGYTF. The CDR3 DNA sequence: TGTGCCAGCAGCAAACCGCCCGAGCCAGGGTACGGCTACACCTTC.

The chain employs TRBV19 and TRBJ2-1; 11 bases agree with TRBD1. This CDR3 spans 15 amino acids. V lost 4 bases and J lost 8; bases outside the gene matches: 7. CDR1 is LNHDA and CDR2 is SQIVND in the germline V gene (reference sequence). The CDR3 loop reads CASSTGQGASDEQFF. The CDR3 coding sequence is TGTGCCAGTAGTACCGGACAGGGGGCTTCGGATGAGCAGTTCTTC.

This clone is medium-sized within its sample. The V gene is TRBV27, the J gene TRBJ1-5, with D hard to call. The germline CDR1 and CDR2 sequences are MNHEY and SMNVEV (reference sequence). CDR3 length: 16 residues. The CDR3 loop is CAGVGGPTPHNQPQHF. The DNA of the CDR3 is TGTGCGGGCGTGGGCGGGCCTACACCCCACAATCAGCCCCAGCATTTT.

The CDR3 bases are TGTGCCAGCAGTTACGGGCAGACGTTCTCTGGAAACACCATATATTTT. Translation gives CASSYGQTFSGNTIYF. The rearrangement links TRBV6-6 to TRBJ1-3; D gene ambiguous. The CDR3 sequence is 16 residues long. Germline values: CDR1 MNHNY, CDR2 SVGAGI (reference sequence). V lost 2 bases and J lost 0, with 11 bases in between.

This clone was observed once. This sequence joins TRBV3-1 (or the pseudogene TRBV3-2) and TRBJ2-1, with no clear D. The ends were cut back, 4 bases at V and 7 bases at J, with 20 bases in the middle. The CDR3 is 16 residues long. The germline V gene encodes CDR1 LGHDT and CDR2 YNNKEL (reference sequence). The CDR3 DNA follows: TGTGCCAGCAGCCTACTCCTTGCGAGCGCAGCTAATGAGCAGTTCTTC. Its translation: CASSLLLASAANEQFF.

This chain links TRBV6-2 or TRBV6-3 with TRBJ2-7, with 8 bases that match TRBD2. V lost 2 bases, J lost 6 bases, and 6 bases stayed unmatched. The germline V gene has CDR1 MNHEY and CDR2 SVGEGT. The length of the CDR3 is 14 residues. CDR3 bases: TGTGCCAGCAGTTACAACGGGGGGGCGGGCGAGCAGTACTTC. It codes for CASSYNGGAGEQYF.